This T cell receptor (beta chain) was observed in a study of cytomegalovirus exposure and HLA in healthy donors. Germline V lookup: CDR1 SEHNR, CDR2 FQNEAQ (reference sequence). The V segment lost 6 bases and the J segment 0 bases; nucleotides outside the gene matches: 10. The CDR3 runs to 16 residues. As regards this clone: Its antigen remains unknown.

With 60 Vbeta and 13 Jbeta primers, the PCR was carried out. Libraries were prepared by immunoSEQ multiplex PCR; TCRdb keeps only in-frame clonotypes and omits some of them. This sample yields about 130,000 clones, of which roughly three quarters are seen a single time; under 2.5% belongs to the top ten. Study-wide results and caveats: A missense variant in DCLRE1C was later tied to TCR beta V- and J-gene trimming. Previously analyzed data showed that most TCR beta V segments were productive at a frequency of about 87% or about 30%. In a later analysis, at a false discovery rate of 0.05, fewer than 20,000 TCR beta sequences matched HLA alleles. The number of N-insertions in an Asian-associated ancestry cluster was reportedly below the 666-donor mean in a later analysis.

This chain joins TRBV7-9 and TRBJ2-7, with 8 bases matching TRBD2. The sequence was collected from a man aged 30 to 45 in good health and CMV-seronegative. Specimen: PBMCs. In DNA, the CDR3 is TGTGCCAGCAGGCGGGGCAGCGGGAGTGGCTCCTACGAGCAGTACTTC. It specifies CASRRGSGSGSYEQYF.